This T cell receptor beta chain was retrieved from a study of blood T cell repertoires in COVID-19. Study details: PBMCs, B-cell-depleted T cells, or T cells were the source of the cDNA or gDNA that made up the material.

This table comes from immunoSEQ multiplex PCR, and its TCRdb copy is limited to in-frame clones, with some not included. There are a few hundred thousand clones in the sample; about nine tenths occur only once, and almost 4.5% lies in the top ten. Losses at the gene ends were 4 bases for V and 0 bases for J; bases not matched to a gene: 13. The CDR3 contains 19 residues. Germline CDR1 is MGHRA and CDR2 is YSYEKL. Material for sequencing was peripheral blood. The clonotype comes from a man aged 45-65 years with acute or convalescent COVID-19. The rearrangement uses TRBV4-1 and TRBJ1-5; 9 bases agree with TRBD1. In DNA, the CDR3 is TGCGCCAGCAGCCCTTCCCGGGACAGGGCGGATAATAGCAATCAGCCCCAGCATTTT. It yields the protein CASSPSRDRADNSNQPQHF.